This T cell receptor (beta chain) was captured by sequencing in a study of T cell responses to AZD1222 COVID-19 vaccine. Broader study findings: Mapped onto spike, vaccine-associated CD4 TCRs spanned it and were dominant at 160-218 and 743-854. Most donors were white British and more were female, and clonal diversity was possibly underestimated.

A note on this clone: What it recognizes is unknown.

The assay was immunoSEQ multiplex PCR, and TCRdb's table has in-frame clones only and misses some. The sample yields about 96,000 clones, about 93% seen once. CDR3 length equals 10 residues. This clonotype was obtained from an adult in good health. The chain uses TRBV21-1 and TRBJ1-2. TRBV21-1 is a pseudogene. The specimen was peripheral blood, collected on day 0 of MenACWY control vaccination. The CDR3 loop reads CASSNYGYTF. CDR3 nucleotides: TGTGCCAGCAGCAACTATGGCTACACCTTC.